Listed below are T cell receptor beta chains from one sample, sequenced in a study of blood T cell repertoires in COVID-19. TCRdb's table, derived via immunoSEQ multiplex PCR, lists solely in-frame clones and lacks some. The sample lists 270,000 or so clones; around four fifths were seen once. Material for sequencing was peripheral blood. The receptors come from a woman between 50 and 59 years old who had recovered from COVID-19. CDR3s include the opening cysteine and the closing phenylalanine or tryptophan. Each record gives: V gene, D gene, J gene, clone size, CDR3 protein, CDR3 DNA. The D gene is left open where the match is weak. A clone size is listed for some rows: how often the clone was seen (once, few, many), or a class if it is expanded.

TRBV28	.	TRBJ2-7	.	CASSSRFYEQYF	TGTGCCAGCAGTTCGCGGTTCTACGAGCAGTACTTC
TRBV13	TRBD2	TRBJ2-2	.	CASSLQRGSLTGELFF	TGTGCCAGCAGCCTCCAGCGCGGGAGTCTCACCGGGGAGCTGTTTTTT
TRBV28	TRBD1	TRBJ2-4	.	CASSSTHRGLENIQYF	TGTGCCAGCAGCTCTACCCACAGGGGGCTAGAAAACATTCAGTACTTC
TRBV27	TRBD2	TRBJ2-7	.	CASSLLAGLSYEQYF	TGTGCCAGCAGTTTACTAGCGGGTCTCTCCTACGAGCAGTACTTC
TRBV5-1	.	TRBJ2-3	.	CASSLGGAQGDTQYF	TGCGCCAGCAGCTTGGGAGGGGCGCAGGGGGATACGCAGTATTTT
TRBV27	.	TRBJ1-2	.	CASSLTFGSNGYTF	TGTGCCAGCAGTTTAACATTTGGCTCGAATGGCTACACCTTC
TRBV4-3	TRBD1	TRBJ2-6	once	CASSRDRGSSGANVLTF	TGCGCCAGCAGCCGGGACAGGGGGTCCTCTGGGGCCAACGTCCTGACTTTC
TRBV11-2	.	TRBJ2-1	many	CASSSDSNEQFF	TGTGCCAGCAGCTCCGATAGCAATGAGCAGTTCTTC
TRBV7-2	.	TRBJ2-5	.	CASSWMEGQETQYF	TGTGCCAGCAGCTGGATGGAGGGGCAAGAGACCCAGTACTTC
TRBV7-8	.	TRBJ2-5	.	CASSEGHRETQYF	TGTGCCAGCAGCGAAGGGCACAGGGAGACCCAGTACTTC
TRBV7-3	.	TRBJ2-6	.	CASSLLGAGANVLTF	TGTGCCAGCAGCTTACTAGGGGCTGGGGCCAACGTCCTGACTTTC
TRBV18	TRBD1	TRBJ1-6	.	CASSETGWDSPLHF	TGTGCCAGCTCCGAGACAGGGTGGGATTCACCCCTCCACTTT
TRBV20-1	.	TRBJ1-4	.	CSASSGGEKLFF	TGCAGTGCTAGTTCCGGGGGTGAAAAACTGTTTTTT
TRBV18	TRBD1	TRBJ2-5	.	CASSPQGQAETQYF	TGTGCCAGCTCACCACAAGGACAGGCAGAGACCCAGTACTTC